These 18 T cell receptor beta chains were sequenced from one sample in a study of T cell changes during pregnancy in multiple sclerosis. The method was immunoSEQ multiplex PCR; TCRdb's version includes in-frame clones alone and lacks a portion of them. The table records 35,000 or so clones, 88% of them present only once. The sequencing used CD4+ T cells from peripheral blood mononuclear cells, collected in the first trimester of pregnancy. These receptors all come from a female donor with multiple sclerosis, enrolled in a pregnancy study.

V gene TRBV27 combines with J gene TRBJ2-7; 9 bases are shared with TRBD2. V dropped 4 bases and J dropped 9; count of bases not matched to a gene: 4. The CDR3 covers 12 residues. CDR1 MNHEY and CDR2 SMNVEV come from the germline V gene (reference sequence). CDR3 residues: CASSSPAGGQYF. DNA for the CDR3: TGTGCCAGCAGTTCCCCAGCGGGAGGGCAGTACTTC.

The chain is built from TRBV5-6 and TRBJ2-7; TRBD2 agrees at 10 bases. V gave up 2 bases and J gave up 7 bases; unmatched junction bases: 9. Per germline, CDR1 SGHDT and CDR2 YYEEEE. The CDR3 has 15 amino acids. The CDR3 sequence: CASSLGLADVWEQYF. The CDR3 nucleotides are TGTGCCAGCAGCTTAGGACTAGCGGACGTGTGGGAGCAGTACTTC.

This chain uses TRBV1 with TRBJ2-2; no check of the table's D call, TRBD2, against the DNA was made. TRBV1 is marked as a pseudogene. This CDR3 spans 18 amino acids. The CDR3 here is CTSSRERVLPPNTGELFF. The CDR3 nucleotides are TGCACCAGCAGCCGAGAGAGGGTACTACCACCGAACACCGGGGAGCTGTTTTTT.

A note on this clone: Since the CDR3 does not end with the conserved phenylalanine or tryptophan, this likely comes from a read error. The chain's CDR3 is CAWSRTTGGRNTEAFL. The CDR3 region has the DNA TGTGCCTGGAGTCGGACTACAGGGGGTCGGAACACTGAAGCTTTCCTT. The chain carries TRBV30 and TRBJ1-1, with TRBD1 matching over 8 bases. The CDR3 is made up of 16 amino acids. With V trimmed by 2 bases and J by 1 base, 9 bases remained unmatched. The germline CDR1 and CDR2 sequences are GTSNPN and SVGIG (reference sequence).

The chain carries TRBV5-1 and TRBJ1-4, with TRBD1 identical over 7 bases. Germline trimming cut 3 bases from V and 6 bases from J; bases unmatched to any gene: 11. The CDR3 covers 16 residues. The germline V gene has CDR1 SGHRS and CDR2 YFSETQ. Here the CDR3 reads CASSSPGGRSDEKLFF. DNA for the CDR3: TGCGCCAGCAGCTCTCCAGGGGGTCGTAGCGATGAAAAACTGTTTTTT.

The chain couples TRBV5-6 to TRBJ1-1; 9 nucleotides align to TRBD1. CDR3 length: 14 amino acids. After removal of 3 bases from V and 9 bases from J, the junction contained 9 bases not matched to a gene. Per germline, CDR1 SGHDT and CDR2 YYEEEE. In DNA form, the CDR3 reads TGTGCCAGCAGCTCCGAGCCGGGACAGGGAAAAGCTTTCTTT. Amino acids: CASSSEPGQGKAFF.

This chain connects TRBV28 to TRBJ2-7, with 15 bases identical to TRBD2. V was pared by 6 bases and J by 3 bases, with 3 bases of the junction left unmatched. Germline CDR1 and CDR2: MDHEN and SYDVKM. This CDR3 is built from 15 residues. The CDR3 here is CASRTGLAGGYEQYF. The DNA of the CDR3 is TGTGCCAGCAGGACGGGACTAGCGGGAGGCTACGAGCAGTACTTC.

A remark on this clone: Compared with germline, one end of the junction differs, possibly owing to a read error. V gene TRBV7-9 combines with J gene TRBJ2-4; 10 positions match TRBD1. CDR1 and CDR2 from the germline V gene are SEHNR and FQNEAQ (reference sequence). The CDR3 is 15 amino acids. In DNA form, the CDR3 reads TGTGTCAGCAGTCGACAGGGGGCGCATAAGGACATTCAGTACTTC. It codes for CVSSRQGAHKDIQYF.

The CDR3 loop is CASSLLAGGVNEQFF. The CDR3 DNA is TGTGCCAGCAGCCTTCTAGCGGGAGGGGTCAATGAGCAGTTCTTC. The chain employs TRBV27 and TRBJ2-1, with TRBD2 matching 12 bases. The V gene end was trimmed by 6 bases and the J gene end by 6 bases; junction bases not matched to a gene: 6. This CDR3 is 15 amino acids long. The V gene's germline CDR1 is MNHEY and CDR2 SMNVEV (reference sequence).

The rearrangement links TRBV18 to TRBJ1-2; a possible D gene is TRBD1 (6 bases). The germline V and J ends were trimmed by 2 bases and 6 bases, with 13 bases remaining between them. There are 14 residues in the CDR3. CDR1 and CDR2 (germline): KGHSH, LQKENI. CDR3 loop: CASSPVVDRHGYTF. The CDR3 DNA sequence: TGTGCCAGCTCACCAGTTGTGGACAGACATGGCTACACCTTC.

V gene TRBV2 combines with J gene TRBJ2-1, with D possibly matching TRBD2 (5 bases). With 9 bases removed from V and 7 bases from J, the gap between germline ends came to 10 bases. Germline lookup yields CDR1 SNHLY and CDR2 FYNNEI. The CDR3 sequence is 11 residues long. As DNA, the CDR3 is TGTGCCAGACTAGTGGGAAATGAGCAGTTCTTC. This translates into CARLVGNEQFF.

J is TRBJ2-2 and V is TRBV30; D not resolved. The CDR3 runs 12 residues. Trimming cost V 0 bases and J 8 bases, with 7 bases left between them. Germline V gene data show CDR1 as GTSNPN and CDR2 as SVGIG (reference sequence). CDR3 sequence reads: CAWSVRLGELFF. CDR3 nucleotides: TGTGCCTGGAGTGTGAGACTTGGGGAGCTGTTTTTT.

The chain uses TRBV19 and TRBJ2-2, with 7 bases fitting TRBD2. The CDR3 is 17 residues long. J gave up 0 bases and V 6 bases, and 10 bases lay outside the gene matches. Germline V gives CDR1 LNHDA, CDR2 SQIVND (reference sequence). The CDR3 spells CASREGRGRSNTGELFF. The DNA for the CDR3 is TGTGCCAGTAGGGAGGGGAGGGGCAGGTCGAACACCGGGGAGCTGTTTTTT.

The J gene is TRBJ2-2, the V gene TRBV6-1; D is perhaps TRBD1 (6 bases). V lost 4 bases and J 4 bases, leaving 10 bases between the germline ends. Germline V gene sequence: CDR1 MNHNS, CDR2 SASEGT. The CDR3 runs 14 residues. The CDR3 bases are TGTGCCAGCAGTGTACAGGGCAGCACCGGGGAGCTGTTTTTT. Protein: CASSVQGSTGELFF.

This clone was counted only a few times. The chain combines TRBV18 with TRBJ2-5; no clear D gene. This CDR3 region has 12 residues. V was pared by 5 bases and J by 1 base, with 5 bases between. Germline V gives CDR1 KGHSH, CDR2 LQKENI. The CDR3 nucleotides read TGTGCCAGCTCAACAGTCCAAGAGACCCAGTACTTC. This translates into CASSTVQETQYF.

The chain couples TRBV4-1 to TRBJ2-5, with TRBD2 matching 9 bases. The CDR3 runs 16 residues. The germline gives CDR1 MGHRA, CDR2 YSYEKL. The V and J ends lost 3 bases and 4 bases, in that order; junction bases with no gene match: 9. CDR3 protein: CASSQQTLAGRETQYF. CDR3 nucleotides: TGCGCCAGCAGCCAGCAAACACTAGCGGGTAGAGAGACCCAGTACTTC.

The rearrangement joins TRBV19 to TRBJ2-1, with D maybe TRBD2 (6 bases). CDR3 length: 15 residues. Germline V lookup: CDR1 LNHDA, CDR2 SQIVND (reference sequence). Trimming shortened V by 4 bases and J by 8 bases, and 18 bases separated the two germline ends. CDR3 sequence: CASSNPPGASDEQFF. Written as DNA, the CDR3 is TGTGCCAGTAGTAACCCTCCGGGAGCGAGCGATGAGCAGTTCTTC.

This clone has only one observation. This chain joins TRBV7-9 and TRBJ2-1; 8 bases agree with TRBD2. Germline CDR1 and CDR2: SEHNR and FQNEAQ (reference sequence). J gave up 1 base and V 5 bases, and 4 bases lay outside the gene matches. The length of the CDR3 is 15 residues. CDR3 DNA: TGTGCCAGCAGCCCAGCGGGAGTATCCTACAATGAGCAGTTCTTC. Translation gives CASSPAGVSYNEQFF.